The clone carrying this T cell receptor (beta chain) showed up just a few times. Original methodology: Amplifying reference gene primers gave estimates of nucleated cell counts. Repertoires were generated with immunoSEQ multiplex PCR, while TCRdb's copy carries only in-frame clones and drops some. V, J and clone size are taken as reported in that table, and D and trimming were inferred from the DNA itself. The data contain about 120,000 clones, 60% to 85% of them seen just once; the ten biggest clones take up approximately 2.4%. These data come from a study of blood T cell repertoires in COVID-19. Overall study: Researchers got acute and convalescent COVID-19 samples from the United States, Italy and Spain. In each case, the material was cDNA or gDNA derived from T cells, B-cell-depleted T cells, or PBMCs.

J gave up 7 bases and V 3 bases, and 11 bases lay outside the gene matches. The CDR3 is made up of 15 amino acids. Per the germline V gene, CDR1 is DFQATT and CDR2 is SNEGSKA (reference sequence). This clonotype originated in a man aged 70 or older with acute or convalescent COVID-19. Sequencing was carried out using peripheral blood. The chain couples TRBV20-1 to TRBJ2-1, with 8 bases lining up with TRBD2. The CDR3: CSASKAGLGENEQFF. The CDR3 nucleotides are TGCAGTGCTAGTAAGGCGGGACTAGGTGAAAATGAGCAGTTCTTC.